Shown below are 14 T cell receptor beta chains from a single sample sequenced in a study of blood T cell repertoires in COVID-19. Assay: immunoSEQ multiplex PCR; the TCRdb copy retains only in-frame clones and omits some. The sample contains 100,000 to 150,000 clones, around four fifths of which appear only once. Sequences were obtained from peripheral blood. All receptors come from a man aged 60 to 75 with acute or convalescent COVID-19.

The chain uses TRBV6-4 and TRBJ2-2, with D tentatively TRBD1 (6 bases). The CDR3 is 13 amino acids. Trimming took off 8 bases at V and 5 bases at J, with 12 bases between the two ends. The V gene's germline CDR1 is MRHNA and CDR2 SNTAGT. CDR3 in DNA: TGTGCCAGCTCCAGGGGAAGGACCGGGGAGCTGTTTTTT. This sequence encodes CASSRGRTGELFF.

CDR3 sequence: CASSLAWRPGTELSYEQYF. The CDR3 nucleotides read TGCGCCAGCAGCTTGGCCTGGCGGCCAGGGACAGAACTATCTTACGAGCAGTACTTC. The chain employs TRBV5-1 and TRBJ2-7, with 7 nucleotides matching TRBD1. Trimming took 0 bases from V and 4 from J; bases not matched to a gene: 19. Germline CDR1 and CDR2: SGHRS and YFSETQ. This CDR3 has 19 residues. Supplemented by reference TRBV5-1 and TRBJ2-7, the full variable domain reads KAGVTQTPRYLIKTRGQQVTLSCSPISGHRSVSWYQQTPGQGLQFLFEYFSETQRNKGNFPGRFSGRQFSNSRSEMNVSTLELGDSALYLCASSLAWRPGTELSYEQYFGPGTRLTVT.

The rearrangement links TRBV10-3 to TRBJ1-3; 7 nucleotides agree with TRBD1. The CDR3 has 14 amino acids. V lost 2 bases to trimming and J lost 4 bases; unmatched junction nucleotides: 2. Per germline, CDR1 ENHRY and CDR2 SYGVKD. The CDR3 here is CAISEATGGNTIYF. The DNA for the CDR3 is TGTGCCATCAGTGAGGCGACAGGGGGAAACACCATATATTTT.

V gene TRBV5-6 combines with J gene TRBJ1-2; 7 positions match TRBD1. Germline CDR1 reads SGHDT; CDR2 reads YYEEEE. Trimming at V came to 0 bases and at J to 3 bases, leaving 2 bases not matched to a gene. The CDR3 runs 14 residues. CDR3 bases: TGTGCCAGCAGCTTGGGGACAGGCCACTATGGCTACACCTTC. Its translation: CASSLGTGHYGYTF.

This clone turned up a few times. This chain uses TRBV6-5 with TRBJ1-2; TRBD1 matches at 11 bases. Per germline, CDR1 MNHEY and CDR2 SVGAGI. Losses at the gene ends were 8 bases for V and 7 bases for J; bases not matched to a gene: 6. The length of the CDR3 is 13 residues. In DNA, the CDR3 is TGTGCCAGCGGACAGGGGGCGCAGATTGGCTACACCTTC. Protein product: CASGQGAQIGYTF.

This rearrangement joins TRBV7-8 to TRBJ1-4; 11 nucleotides agree with TRBD1. Germline trimming cut 5 bases from V and 7 bases from J; bases unmatched to any gene: 9. This CDR3 contains 16 residues. The germline V gene has CDR1 SGHVS and CDR2 FQNEAQ. In DNA form, the CDR3 reads TGTGCCAGCAGCGCCGGGACAGGGGGATGGGTTGAAAAACTGTTTTTT. Translated, it gives CASSAGTGGWVEKLFF.

The chain has TRBV7-8 and TRBJ2-7; TRBD2 agrees at 8 bases. The CDR3 length is 15 residues. Per the germline V gene, CDR1 is SGHVS and CDR2 is FQNEAQ. V lost 2 bases, J lost 1 base, and 4 bases stayed unmatched. DNA for the CDR3: TGTGCCAGCAGCTTAAACGGCGGGGGGTCCTACGAGCAGTACTTC. As protein: CASSLNGGGSYEQYF.

The V call is TRBV9, the J call TRBJ2-1; TRBD2 matches 11 bases. The CDR3 loop spans 17 amino acids. Per germline, CDR1 SGDLS and CDR2 YYNGEE. V shed 4 bases, J shed 4 bases, and the junction held 10 bases outside the gene matches. The CDR3 DNA reads TGTGCCAGCAGCCTTACGTCCGGGACTAGCGGATACAATGAGCAGTTCTTC. Residues: CASSLTSGTSGYNEQFF.

The rearrangement links TRBV7-9 to TRBJ1-5, with D uncertain. This CDR3 is 13 amino acids long. CDR1 and CDR2 from the germline V gene are SEHNR and FQNEAQ (reference sequence). V was clipped by 5 bases and J by 3 bases, with 8 bases between them. The CDR3 DNA sequence: TGTGCCAGCAGCATCGGGAACAATCAGCCCCAGCATTTT. The encoded protein is CASSIGNNQPQHF.

The V call is TRBV30, the J call TRBJ1-2, with TRBD1 identical over 7 bases. After removal of 1 base from V and 3 bases from J, the junction contained 8 bases not matched to a gene. There are 15 residues in the CDR3. CDR1 and CDR2 (germline): GTSNPN, SVGIG (reference sequence). The CDR3 loop is CAWSGRDSSHYGYTF. The CDR3 DNA reads TGTGCCTGGAGTGGAAGGGACAGTTCCCACTATGGCTACACCTTC. The entire variable domain, with the rest obtained from reference TRBV30 and TRBJ1-2, is as follows: SQTIHQWPATLVQPVGSPLSLECTVEGTSNPNLYWYRQAAGRGLQLLFYSVGIGQISSEVPQNLSASRPQDRQFILSSKKLLLSDSGFYLCAWSGRDSSHYGYTFGSGTRLTVV.

This rearrangement joins TRBV3-1 (or the pseudogene TRBV3-2) to TRBJ2-7, with a weak D call TRBD2 (5 bases). CDR3 size: 16 residues. Germline-derived CDR1 and CDR2 are LGHDT and YNNKEL (reference sequence). V lost 0 bases and J lost 3, with 15 bases in between. DNA for the CDR3: TGTGCCAGCAGCCAAGACGGGAATTACCCCGTCTACGAGCAGTACTTC. Its translation: CASSQDGNYPVYEQYF.

The rearrangement links TRBV19 to TRBJ1-2; 10 nucleotides agree with TRBD1. The V gene's germline CDR1 is LNHDA and CDR2 SQIVND (reference sequence). With 3 bases clipped from V and 4 bases from J, the junction kept 8 bases outside the gene matches. There are 16 residues in the CDR3. The CDR3: CASSIDLTGGIYGYTF. The CDR3 region has the DNA TGTGCCAGTAGTATCGATCTGACAGGGGGCATCTATGGCTACACCTTC.

The chain is built from TRBV27 and TRBJ1-1, with a tentative D call TRBD1 (5 bases). This CDR3 has 14 amino acids. Per germline, CDR1 MNHEY and CDR2 SMNVEV (reference sequence). Trimming shortened V by 5 bases and J by 1 base, and 11 bases separated the two germline ends. For the CDR3, the DNA is TGTGCCAGCAGTAAGGGACTGTCGAACACTGAAGCTTTCTTT. Translation gives CASSKGLSNTEAFF.

This chain uses TRBV5-1 with TRBJ2-5, with 7 bases identical to TRBD2. The CDR3 runs to 11 residues. The ends lost 6 bases at V and 4 bases at J; junction bases unmatched: 0. The germline gives CDR1 SGHRS, CDR2 YFSETQ. CDR3 DNA sequence: TGCGCCAGCACGGGGGGAGAGACCCAGTACTTC. It yields the protein CASTGGETQYF.